Each of the 2 T cell receptor beta chains below was sequenced from the same sample in a study of T-cell reconstitution after alpha-beta-depleted transplantation in children. Preparation of the TCRbeta library was carried out with unique molecular identifiers. Via MiXCR, TCRdb re-called the PCR reads, giving one row per CDR3 protein. Among 200,000 to 250,000 distinct CDR3 sequences listed, about 9.6% were seen once. Sequenced material: PBMCs from the stem cell graft donor, taken from the stem cell graft. The receptor set was obtained from a human donor who donated a stem cell graft to a child with SCID.

This clonotype was recorded at least ten times. V is TRBV6-5 and J is TRBJ1-2; the D gene is possibly TRBD1 (6 bases). Trimming left V 4 bases short and J 2 bases short, with 11 bases between. This CDR3 has 14 residues. In germline, CDR1 is MNHEY, CDR2 SVGAGI. The CDR3 nucleotides read TGTGCCAGCAGTTCGGGGGACATGAACTATGGCTACACCTTC. As protein: CASSSGDMNYGYTF.

This clonotype was recorded at least ten times. The rearrangement joins TRBV19 to TRBJ2-7, with D possibly being TRBD2 (6 bases). The germline CDR1 and CDR2 sequences are LNHDA and SQIVND (reference sequence). Deletions cut 3 bases from V and 3 bases from J, with 15 bases between. The CDR3 runs to 15 residues. The CDR3 loop reads CASSIGGRVGYEQYF. The CDR3, as DNA: TGTGCCAGTAGTATCGGGGGACGCGTAGGCTACGAGCAGTACTTC.